These T cell receptor beta chains were read from a single sample in a study of shared clonotypes between healthy human individuals. TCRdb's table, derived via immunoSEQ multiplex PCR, lists solely in-frame clones and lacks some. This sample has under 1,100,000 clones, with approximately 80% found just once. Sequencing was carried out using memory CD4+ T cells from PBMCs. The receptors were gathered from a young man in good health. Some clones in this sample may be carry-over from other donors' samples. CDR3s include the opening cysteine and the closing phenylalanine or tryptophan. A D gene is named only where the DNA matches it firmly. Where a row states a size, it is once, few, many or the class of an expanded clone; other rows omit it.

V	length	J	D	size	DNA	CDR3
TRBV27	13	TRBJ1-2	-	-	TGTGCCAGCAGTCCCCTGGGCCATCTTGGCTACACCTTC	CASSPLGHLGYTF
TRBV5-1	15	TRBJ2-3	-	-	TGCGCCAGCAGCTTGGAAGACTCAAGCACAGATACGCAGTATTTT	CASSLEDSSTDTQYF
TRBV4-2	15	TRBJ2-1	TRBD2	-	TGTGCCAGCAGCCAAGGGCGGGAGGGCCGCAATGAGCAGTTCTTC	CASSQGREGRNEQFF
TRBV10-3	15	TRBJ1-6	-	once	TGTGCCATCAGGGGGCCCAGCTCCTATAATTCACCCCTCCACTTT	CAIRGPSSYNSPLHF
TRBV4-3	17	TRBJ2-1	-	-	TGCGCCAGCAGCCAAGATCAAAGGGGAGCCCCCTACAATGAGCAGTTCTTC	CASSQDQRGAPYNEQFF
TRBV7-2	14	TRBJ2-7	-	-	TGTGCCAGCAGCTTTGGCGGGCTGGGGAACGAGCAGTACTTC	CASSFGGLGNEQYF
TRBV4-3	14	TRBJ2-3	-	-	TGCGCCAGCAGCCCACGGGGCCGCCCAGATACGCAGTATTTT	CASSPRGRPDTQYF
TRBV7-6	14	TRBJ1-5	-	-	TGTGCCAGCAGCCTCGAGGGGCGAGGTCAGCCCCAGCATTTT	CASSLEGRGQPQHF
TRBV2	17	TRBJ2-7	TRBD1	-	TGTGCCAGCAGGGGCGGGACAGGGAGGACAAATACCTACGAGCAGTACTTC	CASRGGTGRTNTYEQYF
TRBV27	15	TRBJ2-5	-	-	TGTGCCAGCAGTTTTCTAGCGAGACCACAAGAGACCCAGTACTTC	CASSFLARPQETQYF
TRBV5-1	16	TRBJ2-5	-	-	TGCGCCAGCAGCTCCGAAGCTCCCACCGGGAAGGAGACCCAGTACTTC	CASSSEAPTGKETQYF
TRBV15	18	TRBJ2-1	TRBD1	-	TGTGCCACCAGCAGAGATACGTTAAGGACAGGGCTTTTAAATGAGCAGTTCTTC	CATSRDTLRTGLLNEQFF
TRBV4-1	13	TRBJ1-5	-	-	TGCGCCAGCAGCCAACAGGGGATGCAGCCCCAGCATTTT	CASSQQGMQPQHF
TRBV9	16	TRBJ1-4	-	few	TGTGCCAGCAGCGCTAGGTCAGGGTCGACTAATGAAAAACTGTTTTTT	CASSARSGSTNEKLFF